This T cell receptor beta chain derives from a study of cytomegalovirus exposure and HLA in healthy donors. Notes on this clone: Its specificity is not known.

Study outcomes and limitations: A later analysis found most CMV-associated TCR beta chains apparently HLA-restricted. The study put roughly 160 TCR beta chains on its list as cytomegalovirus-associated.

V lost 0 bases and J lost 4, with 7 bases in between. Per germline, CDR1 SGHNT and CDR2 YYREEE (reference sequence). The CDR3 covers 13 residues. PCR employed 60 Vbeta and 13 Jbeta primers. The assay was immunoSEQ multiplex PCR, and TCRdb's table has in-frame clones only and misses some. The table gives tens of thousands of clones; the top ten clones make up approximately 1.1% of it. Input material: PBMCs. The clonotype comes from a young woman in good health and CMV-seronegative. The rearrangement links TRBV5-4 to TRBJ1-1, with unresolved D. The CDR3 DNA is TGTGCCAGCAGCTTGGGCGGGGTCACTGAAGCTTTCTTT. Translated: CASSLGGVTEAFF.